This entry is about one T cell receptor (beta chain). The CDR3 consists of 12 residues. The V end lost 6 bases, the J end lost 3 bases, and 9 bases lay between the germline ends. From germline, CDR1 is SNHLY and CDR2 FYNNEI. It was CD45RO-negative cells, positively selected for CCR7, that made up naive CD8 cells, with terminally differentiated effector memory CD45RA+ cells excluded. The source of the sample is a study of shared clonotypes between healthy human individuals. In the study overall: Two women and a few men aged 18 to 49 served as donors.

The assay was run at deep level. An even split of each subset's genomic DNA across several immunoSEQ plates was performed. Using immunoSEQ multiplex PCR, the repertoire was profiled, and TCRdb retains in-frame clones only, with some absent. The data contain around 610,000 clones, around 96% of them singletons. This chain connects TRBV2 to TRBJ2-7; a possible D gene is TRBD2 (5 bases). The sequence derives from a woman in her twenties or thirties in good health. Sequencing was performed on naive CD8+ T cells sorted from blood. The CDR3 spells CASRDSLYEQYF. The CDR3 region has the DNA TGTGCCAGCAGGGACTCCCTCTACGAGCAGTACTTC. The whole variable domain, remainder taken from reference TRBV2 and TRBJ2-7, is EPEVTQTPSHQVTQMGQEVILRCVPISNHLYFYWYRQILGQKVEFLVSFYNNEISEKSEIFDDQFSVERPDGSNFTLKIRSTKLEDSAMYFCASRDSLYEQYFGPGTRLTVT.